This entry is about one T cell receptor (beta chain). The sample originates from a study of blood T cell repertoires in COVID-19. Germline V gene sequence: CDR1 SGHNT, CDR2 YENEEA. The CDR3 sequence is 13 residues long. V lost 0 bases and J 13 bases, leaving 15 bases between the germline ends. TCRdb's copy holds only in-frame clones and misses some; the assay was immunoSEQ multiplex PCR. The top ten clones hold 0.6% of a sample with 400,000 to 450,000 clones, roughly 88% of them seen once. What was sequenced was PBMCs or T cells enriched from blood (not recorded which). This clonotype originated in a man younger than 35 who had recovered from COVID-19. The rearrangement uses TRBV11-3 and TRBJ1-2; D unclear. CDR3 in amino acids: CASSLDPAVSRTF. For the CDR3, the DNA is TGTGCCAGCAGCTTAGATCCCGCCGTAAGCCGCACCTTC.